This T cell receptor (beta chain) is from a study of CD4 T cells in relation to SARS-CoV-2 and coronaviruses (dated by TCRdb to 2020 to 2023). Regarding the complete study: In the ViraFEST assay, PBMCs were cultured with antigen for approximately 9 days, after which TCR beta CDR3s were sequenced to identify clonal expansions specific to the antigen. An HIV-1 Nef peptide pool or a culture without peptide was used as the negative reference condition. HLA restriction was mapped for shared crossreactive spike epitopes using patient-derived lymphoblastoid cell lines. The study assessed, at the TCR clonotype level, memory CD4+ T cell crossreactivity between SARS-CoV-2 and common cold coronavirus spike proteins. The Adaptive Biotechnologies TCR-sequencing kit was used to sequence samples from three pre-COVID donors and the naive versus memory experiments, whereas other data were Illumina-based. Expansion assays from other donors in the study were sequenced with a different, Illumina-based TCR-beta assay. Broader findings and caveats from the paper: In about 61% of donors, memory CD4+ clonotypes turned up that crossrecognized SARS-CoV-2 and at least one common cold coronavirus spike. The study was constrained by small numbers of patients and of tested TCRs. Since the crossreactivity analysis centred on spike protein, crossreactivity against other viral proteins was not assessed. Crossreactive clones showed significantly weaker SARS-CoV-2-driven expansion than monoreactive clones, consistent with antigenic imprinting. No donor contributed both pre-pandemic and post-infection samples, which limited tracing the source of pre-existing responses.

The CDR3 sequence holds 15 residues, the cysteine and phenylalanine included. The retained sequence is limited to the CDR3, 45 bases, with the frame set at the first base. CDR1 and CDR2 are read off the germline V gene as KGHSH and LQKENI. The germline ends are 19 bases apart after V is trimmed by 6 bases and J by 8 bases. About this clone: Its target antigen remains unknown. No qualities accompany the bases; no much larger clone lies one base away.

CD4+ T cells from unexposed donors were collected before the COVID-19 pandemic (2011-2018). After approximately eleven days of culture, CD4+ T cells were isolated with the EasySep CD4+ T cell isolation kit. As far as cell numbers permitted, CD4+ T cells from unexposed donors were tested for reactivity against SARS-CoV-2 S and N as well as four spike pools from common cold coronaviruses. Two million PBMCs per well were cultured in IMDM with roughly 5% human AB serum and 9.5 to 10 IU/ml IL-2. Half of the culture medium was replaced with fresh IL-2-containing medium on days 3 and 7. In general, triplicate replicate wells were used for every peptide culture condition. Leukapheresis product for the unexposed donors was purchased commercially. Ficoll-Paque PLUS gradient centrifugation was used to isolate PBMCs from leukapheresis product or whole blood. PBMCs were either cryopreserved at -140°C or used fresh in the expansion assay. The QIAamp Micro DNA Kit was used to extract genomic DNA from the CD4+ T cells.

Receptors were amplified or captured by the immunoSEQ multiplex PCR assay. As for the authors' bioinformatics: During preprocessing, nonproductive sequences were removed, along with CDR3s that did not begin with C, did not end with F or W, or were shorter than 7 amino acids. Antigen-specific clonotypes were called with the MANAFEST web app on the basis of expansion relative to the reference and to other culture wells. To be counted as positive, a clone had to show significant expansion compared with the reference culture, at an FDR below 0.05, in 2 of 3 replicate wells. To be called positive, a clone also had to show significant expansion compared with every other tandem well and an odds ratio greater than 5. After three terminal residues were trimmed from each end, CDR3 homology was quantified as pairwise Levenshtein distance using the stringdist R package. Here the immuneACCESS table is served through TCRdb, limited to in-frame sequences with V and J called. Missing clones are a known gap in these copies; in checked studies unresolved V genes cover under half, and the rest lacks a known reason. The DNA gave D and trimming, while V, J and clone size come from that table. This sample lists tens of thousands of clones; 76% were detected once. The ten top clones hold less than 20% of the sample.

The V gene is TRBV18 and the J gene is TRBJ1-4; perhaps TRBD1 is the D gene, with 5 bases matching. The sample was CD4+ T cells from PBMCs, cultured in vitro. The TCR sequence derives from a human donor in good health. Here the CDR3 is given as CASSEIQAFKEKLFF. At the DNA level, the sequence is TGTGCCAGCTCGGAAATACAGGCGTTTAAAGAAAAACTGTTTTTT.